One and the same sample provided the 21 T cell receptor beta chains below, sequenced in a study of T cells in tumors after PD-1 blockade. Here immunoSEQ multiplex PCR was the method, and the copy in TCRdb shows in-frame clones only, minus some. Counted here are about 33,000 clones, approximately 78% occurring once; the ten biggest clones make up under 40%. This specimen was PBMCs, taken before anti-PD-1 treatment. The receptors here all came from a human donor with basal cell carcinoma.

This chain uses TRBV6-2 or TRBV6-3 with TRBJ2-4; tentative D call: TRBD2 (6 bases). V was trimmed by 3 bases and J by 6 bases, leaving 15 bases between them. Germline-derived CDR1 and CDR2 are MNHEY and SVGEGT. This CDR3 is built from 15 residues. CDR3 sequence (DNA): TGTGCCAGCAGTTATGGGGGAGGCGGTGGAAACATTCAGTACTTC. The encoded protein is CASSYGGGGGNIQYF.

V gene TRBV5-1 combines with J gene TRBJ2-6; D unclear. The CDR3 spans 16 residues. Germline values: CDR1 SGHRS, CDR2 YFSETQ. The V and J ends lost 0 bases and 0 bases respectively, with 7 bases between them. The CDR3 DNA follows: TGCGCCAGCAGCTTGGTGGGGTCCTCTGGGGCCAACGTCCTGACTTTC. Protein sequence: CASSLVGSSGANVLTF.

V is TRBV18 and J is TRBJ2-2; D might be TRBD1 or TRBD2, each matching 5 bases. V was pared by 3 bases and J by 5 bases, with 16 bases between. Germline V gives CDR1 KGHSH, CDR2 LQKENI. The CDR3 is 16 amino acids. CDR3 amino acids: CASSPTGRVETGELFF. The CDR3 DNA follows: TGTGCCAGCTCACCCACGGGGCGAGTGGAAACCGGGGAGCTGTTTTTT.

The rearrangement uses TRBV6-6 and TRBJ2-7; no definite D call. Germline CDR1 is MNHNY and CDR2 is SVGAGI (reference sequence). The CDR3 is made up of 14 amino acids. Trimming removed 8 bases from V and 2 bases from J, with 16 bases in between. CDR3 protein: CASGEVPRPYEQYF. The CDR3 DNA follows: TGTGCCAGCGGCGAGGTCCCCCGACCCTACGAGCAGTACTTC.

V and J are TRBV2 and TRBJ2-3; D perhaps matches TRBD1 (5 bases). Per the germline V gene, CDR1 is SNHLY and CDR2 is FYNNEI. CDR3 length: 13 residues. Trimming took 8 bases from V and 4 from J, leaving 13 bases between them. As DNA, the CDR3 is TGTGCCAGCGGTACCTGGGGCGCAGATACGCAGTATTTT. This encodes CASGTWGADTQYF.

The rearrangement uses TRBV5-1 and TRBJ1-5; no clear D. CDR1 is SGHRS and CDR2 is YFSETQ in the germline V gene. This CDR3 comprises 16 residues. Between the trimmed V and J ends, which lost 4 bases and 0 bases, there was a span of 14 bases. CDR3 bases: TGCGCCAGCAGCCCTGATCTCCGGGGTAGCAATCAGCCCCAGCATTTT. Its translation is CASSPDLRGSNQPQHF.

This clone was seen just once. The chain uses TRBV13 and TRBJ2-1; 12 nucleotides line up with TRBD1. CDR3 length equals 16 residues. The ends lost 7 bases at V and 7 bases at J; junction bases unmatched: 11. Germline assignment: CDR1 PRHDT and CDR2 FYEKMQ (reference sequence). CDR3 amino acids: CASIEFRDRGQNEQFF. Here the CDR3 DNA reads TGTGCCAGCATCGAATTCCGGGACAGGGGGCAGAATGAGCAGTTCTTC.

This clone was picked up one time. The rearrangement links TRBV6-2 or TRBV6-3 to TRBJ2-7; 11 nucleotides align to TRBD2. Germline CDR1 and CDR2: MNHEY and SVGEGT. V was pared by 0 bases and J by 2 bases, with 3 bases of the junction left unmatched. This CDR3 has 16 amino acids. CDR3 sequence: CASSYSETSGAYEQYF. CDR3 nucleotides: TGTGCCAGCAGTTACTCGGAGACTAGCGGGGCCTACGAGCAGTACTTC.

This rearrangement joins TRBV19 to TRBJ2-7; D could derive from TRBD1 or TRBD2 (6 bases each). The germline V gene encodes CDR1 LNHDA and CDR2 SQIVND (reference sequence). V dropped 5 bases and J dropped 2 bases, with 19 bases sitting between them. This CDR3 is 16 amino acids long. The DNA of the CDR3 is TGTGCCAGTAGTTCATTGGGGGGTCAGGGGACCTACGAGCAGTACTTC. Encoded protein: CASSSLGGQGTYEQYF.

The chain carries TRBV5-4 and TRBJ2-3, with no clear D. The germline V gene has CDR1 SGHNT and CDR2 YYREEE (reference sequence). Trimming took 4 bases from V and 8 from J, leaving 14 bases between them. The CDR3 has 13 amino acids. The CDR3, as DNA: TGTGCCAGCAGCGGGCTTATGTCGGGTACGCAGTATTTT. Translated, it gives CASSGLMSGTQYF.

CDR3 nucleotides: TGTGCCAGCCAAACCCTAGCGGGGGTACGGCGTGAGCAGTTCTTC. This gives the protein CASQTLAGVRREQFF. The V call is TRBV6-5, the J call TRBJ2-1, with TRBD2 matching over 10 bases. Germline-derived CDR1 and CDR2 are MNHEY and SVGAGI. This CDR3 has 15 residues. V dropped 8 bases and J dropped 9; count of bases not matched to a gene: 13.

Comments on this clone: At the DNA level, this CDR3 is encoded by other sequences in the same sample as well. CDR3 in DNA: TGTGCAAGTCGCTTATCGCACAGGGGGAGCCTTAAAAATGGCTACACCTTC. As protein: CASRLSHRGSLKNGYTF. The gene calls are TRBV12-2 and TRBJ1-2; no DNA check was done on the table's D call, TRBD1. TRBV12-2 corresponds to a pseudogene. The CDR3 runs 17 residues.

The chain links TRBV5-4 to TRBJ1-2; TRBD1 might be the D (5 bases). Trimming took 4 bases from V and 0 from J, leaving 13 bases between them. CDR1 and CDR2 from the germline V gene are SGHNT and YYREEE (reference sequence). The CDR3 is 15 amino acids. CDR3 residues: CASSARTPPNYGYTF. The CDR3 nucleotides read TGTGCCAGCAGCGCCCGGACACCCCCTAACTATGGCTACACCTTC. Supplemented by reference TRBV5-4 and TRBJ1-2, the full variable domain reads ETGVTQSPTHLIKTRGQQVTLRCSSQSGHNTVSWYQQALGQGPQFIFQYYREEENGRGNFPPRFSGLQFPNYSSELNVNALELDDSALYLCASSARTPPNYGYTFGSGTRLTVV.

The CDR3: CASSPYGSGEETQYF. The CDR3 nucleotides read TGTGCCAGCAGCCCATACGGCTCCGGGGAAGAGACCCAGTACTTC. The chain has TRBV9 and TRBJ2-5, with a possible D match to TRBD2 (5 bases). Trimming stripped 4 bases from V and 3 bases from J, with 16 bases between. The length of the CDR3 is 15 residues. Germline V lookup: CDR1 SGDLS, CDR2 YYNGEE.

The chain employs TRBV10-3 and TRBJ1-5, with 8 positions matching TRBD1. Losses at the gene ends were 6 bases for V and 7 bases for J; bases not matched to a gene: 5. Germline V gene lookup returns CDR1 ENHRY and CDR2 SYGVKD. The CDR3 spans 13 residues. CDR3 sequence: CAIRDREDQPQHF. Written as DNA, the CDR3 is TGTGCCATCAGGGACAGGGAGGACCAGCCCCAGCATTTT.

The J gene is TRBJ2-1, the V gene TRBV7-8; 7 nucleotides align to TRBD2. With 5 bases clipped from V and 7 bases from J, the junction kept 5 bases outside the gene matches. The CDR3 is made up of 13 amino acids. The germline V gene encodes CDR1 SGHVS and CDR2 FQNEAQ. CDR3 in DNA: TGTGCCAGCAGCACGGGACTACCAAATGAGCAGTTCTTC. Encoded protein: CASSTGLPNEQFF.

The chain is built from TRBV7-9 and TRBJ2-1; possible D gene TRBD1, 6 bases. Trimming shortened V by 3 bases and J by 8 bases, and 17 bases separated the two germline ends. There are 15 residues in the CDR3. Looked up from germline, CDR1 is SEHNR and CDR2 is FQNEAQ (reference sequence). The CDR3: CASSLGHQTVDEQFF. The CDR3 bases are TGTGCCAGCAGCTTGGGACACCAGACGGTCGATGAGCAGTTCTTC.

The chain joins TRBV24-1 to TRBJ2-7, with a possible D match to TRBD2 (6 bases). CDR3 size: 13 residues. The V end lost 2 bases, the J end lost 9 bases, and 13 bases lay between the germline ends. Looked up from germline, CDR1 is KGHDR and CDR2 is SFDVKD. The CDR3 nucleotides read TGTGCCACCAGTGATTGGGCGGACGGGGGGCAGTACTTC. Translation: CATSDWADGGQYF.

The chain has TRBV6-5 and TRBJ2-7, with 7 bases identical to TRBD1. Germline loops: CDR1 MNHEY, CDR2 SVGAGI. With 7 bases clipped from V and 3 bases from J, the junction kept 12 bases outside the gene matches. This CDR3 is built from 15 residues. The CDR3 here is CASTVRTGSFYEQYF. The DNA of the CDR3 is TGTGCCAGCACCGTCCGGACAGGTTCTTTCTACGAGCAGTACTTC.

The chain couples TRBV12-5 to TRBJ2-3; 8 bases are a match to TRBD2. Looked up from germline, CDR1 is LGHNT and CDR2 is FRNRAP. The CDR3 covers 14 residues. The J segment lost 3 bases and the V segment lost 5 bases, leaving 4 bases of the junction unmatched. The chain's CDR3 is CASGGAGGTDTQYF. CDR3 nucleotides: TGTGCTAGTGGTGGGGCGGGAGGAACAGATACGCAGTATTTT.

The V call is TRBV6-2 or TRBV6-3, the J call TRBJ1-3; D not certain. The ends were cut back, 2 bases at V and 0 bases at J, with 8 bases in the middle. This CDR3 spans 15 amino acids. CDR1 is MNHEY and CDR2 is SVGEGT in the germline V gene. CDR3 region: CASSYNRASGNTIYF. DNA for the CDR3: TGTGCCAGCAGTTACAACCGGGCCTCTGGAAACACCATATATTTT.